Below, 6 T cell receptor beta chains from the same sample are listed, as sequenced in a study of T cells after yellow fever vaccination. Each CDR3 protein is one row after TCRdb ran MiXCR on the 5' RACE reads. The data hold about 300,000 distinct CDR3 sequences, with 8.5% to 10% observed a single time. The specimen was CD4+ T cells sorted from PBMCs, collected 5 days after the yellow fever booster vaccination. The receptors were gathered from a man between 18 and 29 years old who received the YFV17D yellow fever vaccine.

V is TRBV4-2 and J is TRBJ2-3; the match to TRBD2 covers 14 bases. The V and J ends lost 2 bases and 5 bases, in that order; junction bases with no gene match: 3. The CDR3 is 16 residues long. Germline lookup yields CDR1 LGHNA and CDR2 YNFKEQ. The chain's CDR3 is CASSQPTSGGVDTQYF. CDR3 coding DNA: TGTGCCAGCAGCCAACCGACTAGCGGGGGGGTAGATACGCAGTATTTT.

This clonotype has more than one count but fewer than ten. J is TRBJ1-5 and V is TRBV5-6, with a weak D call TRBD1 (5 bases). CDR1 is SGHDT, CDR2 YYEEEE, per germline. V gave up 0 bases and J gave up 12 bases, with 13 bases separating them. The length of the CDR3 is 13 residues. CDR3 in DNA: TGTGCCAGCAGCTTGGTAGATGGGGGTCTCCAGCATTTT. Its protein product is CASSLVDGGLQHF.

This clonotype has just a few counts. J is TRBJ2-5 and V is TRBV23-1, with a tentative D call TRBD2 (6 bases). TRBV23-1 is an ORF; its function is uncertain. The CDR3 has 12 residues. V was cut by 6 bases and J by 5 bases, with 10 bases left in between. The CDR3 loop reads CASSRDSETQYF. The CDR3, as DNA: TGCGCCAGCAGCCGGGACTCGGAGACCCAGTACTTC.

This chain connects TRBV6-5 to TRBJ2-7; TRBD2 is a possible D gene (5 bases). The CDR3 consists of 14 residues. Germline V lookup: CDR1 MNHEY, CDR2 SVGAGI. V was trimmed by 2 bases and J by 2 bases, leaving 10 bases between them. DNA of the CDR3: TGTGCCAGCAGTTACAGCGGTCGAGCCTACGAGCAGTACTTC. It codes for CASSYSGRAYEQYF.

The chain has TRBV7-2 and TRBJ2-1; TRBD1 might be the D (5 bases). The V gene's germline CDR1 is SGHTA and CDR2 FQGNSA. V was pared by 3 bases and J by 6 bases, with 15 bases between. The CDR3 is made up of 15 amino acids. The CDR3 sequence is CASSFEGVHFNEQFF. The CDR3 coding sequence is TGTGCCAGCAGCTTCGAAGGGGTGCATTTCAATGAGCAGTTCTTC.

The chain employs TRBV5-4 and TRBJ1-1; a weak D match, TRBD1 (6 bases). From germline, CDR1 is SGHNT and CDR2 YYREEE (reference sequence). This CDR3 region has 14 residues. Trimming removed 2 bases from V and 4 bases from J, with 12 bases in between. The CDR3 sequence: CASSLIRGGTEAFF. Here the CDR3 DNA reads TGTGCCAGCAGCTTAATCAGGGGTGGCACTGAAGCTTTCTTT. Full variable domain (outside the CDR3, taken from reference TRBV5-4 and TRBJ1-1): ETGVTQSPTHLIKTRGQQVTLRCSSQSGHNTVSWYQQALGQGPQFIFQYYREEENGRGNFPPRFSGLQFPNYSSELNVNALELDDSALYLCASSLIRGGTEAFFGQGTRLTVV.